This entry lists 32 T cell receptor beta chains sequenced from one sample in a study of shared clonotypes between healthy human individuals. Using immunoSEQ multiplex PCR, the repertoire was profiled, and TCRdb retains in-frame clones only, with some absent. The sample lists 2 million to 3 million clones, 80% to 95% occurring once. The sequenced sample consisted of naive CD4+ T cells from PBMCs. The subset: CD45RA+ positively selected. The receptors were gathered from a man between 18 and 35 years old in good health. Some clones in this sample may be carry-over from other donors' samples.

The chain is built from TRBV5-1 and TRBJ2-5, with 7 bases fitting TRBD2. V lost 4 bases to trimming and J lost 2 bases; unmatched junction nucleotides: 11. The CDR3 totals 16 residues. The germline gives CDR1 SGHRS, CDR2 YFSETQ. The CDR3 nucleotides read TGCGCCAGCAGCAGCCGGAACACGGGACTACAAGAGACCCAGTACTTC. This sequence encodes CASSSRNTGLQETQYF.

J is TRBJ2-4 and V is TRBV21-1; TRBD1, as called in the table, went unchecked against the DNA. TRBV21-1 is described as a pseudogene. The CDR3 loop spans 15 amino acids. The CDR3 nucleotides are TGTGCCAGCAGGAGGACAGGGGTAGCCAAAAACATTCAGTACTTC. Protein product: CASRRTGVAKNIQYF.

The chain is built from TRBV5-1 and TRBJ1-5, with D tentatively TRBD1 (6 bases). Trimming cost V 1 base and J 9 bases, with 14 bases left between them. This CDR3 spans 14 amino acids. Germline CDR1 and CDR2: SGHRS and YFSETQ. CDR3 protein: CASSLLAGEGPQHF. Written as DNA, the CDR3 is TGCGCCAGCAGCTTGTTGGCAGGGGAGGGGCCCCAGCATTTT.

The chain uses TRBV30 and TRBJ2-1; D is unresolved. The CDR3 runs 13 residues. Deletions cut 0 bases from V and 6 bases from J, with 9 bases between. The germline gives CDR1 GTSNPN, CDR2 SVGIG (reference sequence). CDR3 amino acids: CAWSVGTINEQFF. The CDR3 nucleotides read TGTGCCTGGAGTGTGGGTACTATCAATGAGCAGTTCTTC.

The J gene is TRBJ2-2, the V gene TRBV7-9, with D perhaps TRBD1 (5 bases). The germline CDR1 and CDR2 sequences are SEHNR and FQNEAQ (reference sequence). V gave up 1 base and J gave up 5 bases, with 11 bases separating them. The CDR3 covers 15 residues. DNA for the CDR3: TGTGCCAGCAGCTTAGGCTGGTCAGGGACCGGGGAGCTGTTTTTT. It is translated as CASSLGWSGTGELFF.

This chain joins TRBV6-5 and TRBJ1-5; the D gene is possibly TRBD1 (5 bases). The length of the CDR3 is 13 residues. Trimming left V 10 bases short and J 6 bases short, with 16 bases between. From germline, CDR1 is MNHEY and CDR2 SVGAGI. For the CDR3, the DNA is TGTGCCACCCGGCAGGGTAGACTTCAGCCCCAGCATTTT. Protein sequence: CATRQGRLQPQHF.

The CDR3 coding sequence is TGTGCCAGCAGTGACAGGGAACTTGGCTACACCTTC. Translating it yields CASSDRELGYTF. V usage is TRBV6-1 and J usage is TRBJ1-2; tentatively, D is TRBD1 (5 bases). The length of the CDR3 is 12 residues. V was shortened by 3 bases and J by 7 bases, with 9 bases between the two germline ends. The germline V gene encodes CDR1 MNHNS and CDR2 SASEGT.

The CDR3 nucleotides are TGTGCCAGCAGCTTAGCCCTGGTGGTGGGGTACAATGAGCAGTTCTTC. Translating gives CASSLALVVGYNEQFF. V gene TRBV7-2 combines with J gene TRBJ2-1, with D unresolved. The CDR3 extends over 16 amino acids. Trimming took off 0 bases at V and 4 bases at J, with 13 bases between the two ends. Germline values: CDR1 SGHTA, CDR2 FQGNSA.

J is TRBJ1-4 and V is TRBV7-9; weak D call: TRBD1 (6 bases). This CDR3 is 14 amino acids long. Deletions cut 2 bases from V and 8 bases from J, with 12 bases between. CDR1 is SEHNR, CDR2 FQNEAQ, per germline (reference sequence). CDR3 DNA sequence: TGTGCCAGCAGCTTAACGGGGGGCAGGGAAAAACTGTTTTTT. This encodes CASSLTGGREKLFF.

The DNA for the CDR3 is TGTGCCAGTAGTCGAGGGGACGGGTACGAGCAGTACTTC. Protein sequence: CASSRGDGYEQYF. The chain uses TRBV19 and TRBJ2-7; either TRBD1 or TRBD2 may fit D (5 bases each). Germline V gene sequence: CDR1 LNHDA, CDR2 SQIVND (reference sequence). This CDR3 comprises 13 residues. The V gene lost 5 bases and the J gene lost 4 bases, with 12 bases spanning the gap.

The chain has TRBV20-1 and TRBJ1-5; D ambiguous. The CDR3 has 11 amino acids. Germline V gene lookup returns CDR1 DFQATT and CDR2 SNEGSKA (reference sequence). The germline V and J ends were trimmed by 4 bases and 7 bases, with 8 bases remaining between them. The CDR3 loop reads CSAISDQPQHF. CDR3 DNA sequence: TGCAGTGCTATATCCGACCAGCCCCAGCATTTT.

V usage is TRBV28 and J usage is TRBJ1-1; TRBD1 might be the D (5 bases). This CDR3 is 13 amino acids long. Germline V gene lookup returns CDR1 MDHEN and CDR2 SYDVKM. V lost 8 bases and J lost 3, with 13 bases in between. The CDR3 region has the DNA TGTGCCAGCGGAACCGGGGCGTACACTGAAGCTTTCTTT. It specifies CASGTGAYTEAFF.

This chain links TRBV6-6 with TRBJ2-7; 12 nucleotides agree with TRBD2. The CDR3 runs 16 residues. Germline V CDR1 and CDR2: MNHNY, SVGAGI (reference sequence). The ends lost 2 bases at V and 3 bases at J; junction bases unmatched: 5. CDR3 in DNA: TGTGCCAGCAGTTACCCTGGGACTAGCGGGCGCTACGAGCAGTACTTC. It encodes CASSYPGTSGRYEQYF.

The rearrangement links TRBV6-5 to TRBJ1-2; D might be TRBD1 (5 bases). The V end lost 7 bases, the J end lost 8 bases, and 20 bases lay between the germline ends. Germline V gene lookup returns CDR1 MNHEY and CDR2 SVGAGI. The length of the CDR3 is 14 residues. CDR3 nucleotides: TGTGCCAGCACCCCGGGTCTGGCAGGGTACGGCTACACCTTC. The encoded protein is CASTPGLAGYGYTF.

The chain joins TRBV19 to TRBJ2-1, with 9 bases that match TRBD2. The germline V gene encodes CDR1 LNHDA and CDR2 SQIVND (reference sequence). CDR3 size: 15 residues. Losses at the gene ends were 6 bases for V and 8 bases for J; bases not matched to a gene: 11. In DNA, the CDR3 is TGTGCCAGTAGCAATAGGAAACTAGCGGGCGATGAGCAGTTCTTC. This translates into CASSNRKLAGDEQFF.

The chain carries TRBV9 and TRBJ2-3; no firm D call. Trimming pared 0 bases from V and 5 bases from J, leaving 13 bases between. The CDR3 runs 15 residues. Germline CDR1 reads SGDLS; CDR2 reads YYNGEE. The CDR3 sequence: CASSVGPATQDTQYF. For the CDR3, the DNA is TGTGCCAGCAGCGTAGGGCCAGCGACGCAAGATACGCAGTATTTT.

The chain recombines TRBV7-2 with TRBJ2-2, with D perhaps matching TRBD2 (5 bases). This CDR3 is built from 16 residues. V was cut by 2 bases and J by 1 base, with 11 bases left in between. The germline V gene has CDR1 SGHTA and CDR2 FQGNSA. The CDR3 DNA reads TGTGCCAGCAGCTTATTAGGACTCATGAACACCGGGGAGCTGTTTTTT. This encodes CASSLLGLMNTGELFF.

V usage is TRBV5-1 and J usage is TRBJ2-3; 7 bases map to TRBD2. V trimming: 4 bases; J trimming: 0 bases; junction bases outside the gene matches: 2. Germline V gene lookup returns CDR1 SGHRS and CDR2 YFSETQ. This CDR3 is built from 14 residues. This CDR3 reads CASSLAESTDTQYF. The CDR3 nucleotides are TGCGCCAGCAGCCTAGCGGAGAGCACAGATACGCAGTATTTT.

This clone was counted a single time. CDR3 loop: CASSLATGSGNSPLHF. CDR3 DNA sequence: TGTGCCAGCAGCTTGGCGACAGGGAGTGGTAATTCACCCCTCCACTTT. The chain recombines TRBV5-6 with TRBJ1-6; 7 bases match TRBD1. This CDR3 comprises 16 residues. The V and J ends lost 0 bases and 6 bases, in that order; junction bases with no gene match: 6. Per the germline V gene, CDR1 is SGHDT and CDR2 is YYEEEE.

This chain links TRBV19 with TRBJ1-3; unclear D gene. The germline V gene has CDR1 LNHDA and CDR2 SQIVND (reference sequence). V shed 7 bases and J shed 4 bases, with 8 bases lying between them. CDR3 size: 12 residues. The CDR3 nucleotides read TGTGCCAGTATCTCTCCGGGAAACACCATATATTTT. It codes for CASISPGNTIYF.

The chain recombines TRBV7-9 with TRBJ1-1; 7 nucleotides align to TRBD1. This CDR3 has 13 residues. Germline CDR1 and CDR2: SEHNR and FQNEAQ (reference sequence). V was clipped by 4 bases and J by 5 bases; unmatched bases: 4. The CDR3 spells CASSWGTVTEAFF. The CDR3 nucleotides are TGTGCCAGCAGCTGGGGGACAGTTACTGAAGCTTTCTTT.

This rearrangement joins TRBV5-5 to TRBJ1-1; D is possibly TRBD1 (5 bases). Germline V gene data show CDR1 as SGHKS and CDR2 as YYEKEE (reference sequence). V gave up 0 bases and J gave up 4 bases, with 10 bases separating them. The CDR3 runs to 14 residues. This chain's CDR3 is CASSLVQVSTEAFF. DNA of the CDR3: TGTGCCAGCAGCTTGGTACAGGTCAGCACTGAAGCTTTCTTT.

This sequence joins TRBV11-2 and TRBJ2-1, with 11 bases that match TRBD2. The V gene end was trimmed by 11 bases and the J gene end by 7 bases; junction bases not matched to a gene: 16. The germline CDR1 and CDR2 sequences are SGHAT and FQNNGV. The CDR3 covers 16 residues. The CDR3 sequence: CACTSVWVAGGNEQFF. CDR3 nucleotides: TGTGCCTGCACGTCCGTGTGGGTAGCGGGAGGGAATGAGCAGTTCTTC.

V gene TRBV27 combines with J gene TRBJ2-3, with TRBD2 identical over 11 bases. Germline V gene lookup returns CDR1 MNHEY and CDR2 SMNVEV (reference sequence). The ends lost 5 bases at V and 3 bases at J; junction bases unmatched: 13. This CDR3 is 18 amino acids long. CDR3 sequence reads: CASSPYPGLAGLTDTQYF. In DNA, the CDR3 is TGTGCCAGCAGTCCGTACCCCGGACTAGCGGGCTTAACAGATACGCAGTATTTT.

This chain uses TRBV2 with TRBJ2-5; D gene ambiguous. The CDR3 consists of 14 residues. Trimming took 4 bases from V and 3 from J, leaving 12 bases between them. Germline CDR1 SNHLY, CDR2 FYNNEI. The CDR3 nucleotides read TGTGCCAGCAGTGGTTTTCGGGTGGAAGAGACCCAGTACTTC. Amino acids: CASSGFRVEETQYF.

V is TRBV4-1 and J is TRBJ1-6; no clear D. The V gene lost 1 base and the J gene lost 14 bases, with 12 bases spanning the gap. Germline V gene sequence: CDR1 MGHRA, CDR2 YSYEKL. The CDR3 is 13 amino acids. The chain's CDR3 is CASSQVQPSSLHF. The CDR3 DNA reads as TGCGCCAGCAGCCAAGTGCAACCAAGCTCCCTCCACTTT.

This sequence joins TRBV7-9 and TRBJ1-4; D is uncertain. Germline assignment: CDR1 SEHNR and CDR2 FQNEAQ (reference sequence). V lost 2 bases to trimming and J lost 4 bases, with 8 bases between them. The CDR3 sequence is 14 residues long. The CDR3 DNA is TGTGCCAGCAGCTTACCCCGAGATAATGAAAAACTGTTTTTT. This sequence encodes CASSLPRDNEKLFF.

This chain uses TRBV7-3 with TRBJ2-1, with 7 bases that match TRBD2. V dropped 5 bases and J dropped 9; count of bases not matched to a gene: 13. Germline V CDR1 and CDR2: SGHTA, FQGTGA. CDR3 length equals 15 residues. CDR3 residues: CASSSERGPLGEQFF. The CDR3 region has the DNA TGTGCCAGCAGCAGCGAGCGGGGCCCTCTCGGTGAGCAGTTCTTC.

The rearrangement uses TRBV19 and TRBJ1-4; no clear D gene. This CDR3 contains 14 residues. V lost 10 bases to trimming and J lost 5 bases, with 17 bases between them. Germline V gene data show CDR1 as LNHDA and CDR2 as SQIVND (reference sequence). CDR3 loop: CATRVTRTNEKLFF. The CDR3, as DNA: TGTGCCACCAGAGTAACTAGGACGAATGAAAAACTGTTTTTT.

V and J are TRBV14 and TRBJ1-2; tentatively, D is TRBD1 (5 bases). This CDR3 contains 12 residues. The V end was cut by 4 bases, the J end by 7 bases, with 10 bases between. Germline CDR1 SGHDN, CDR2 FVKESK. CDR3 protein: CASSPAGRGYTF. The CDR3, as DNA: TGTGCCAGCAGCCCCGCGGGACGTGGCTACACCTTC.

V and J are TRBV2 and TRBJ2-5; possible D gene TRBD1, 6 bases. Gene TRBJ2-7 matches the end of the DNA better, so the J call may be wrong. The CDR3 contains 14 residues. Per the germline V gene, CDR1 is SNHLY and CDR2 is FYNNEI. The CDR3 DNA follows: TGTGCCAGCCTCGGAATTACTCAGGGGCTCGAGCAGTACTTC. Translated, it gives CASLGITQGLEQYF.

The rearrangement joins TRBV5-1 to TRBJ1-1; maybe TRBD1 (6 bases). The CDR3 length is 12 residues. Germline V CDR1 and CDR2: SGHRS, YFSETQ. V lost 0 bases to trimming and J lost 7 bases, with 7 bases between them. CDR3 protein: CASSLAQGEAFF. CDR3 nucleotides: TGCGCCAGCAGCTTGGCACAGGGTGAAGCTTTCTTT.